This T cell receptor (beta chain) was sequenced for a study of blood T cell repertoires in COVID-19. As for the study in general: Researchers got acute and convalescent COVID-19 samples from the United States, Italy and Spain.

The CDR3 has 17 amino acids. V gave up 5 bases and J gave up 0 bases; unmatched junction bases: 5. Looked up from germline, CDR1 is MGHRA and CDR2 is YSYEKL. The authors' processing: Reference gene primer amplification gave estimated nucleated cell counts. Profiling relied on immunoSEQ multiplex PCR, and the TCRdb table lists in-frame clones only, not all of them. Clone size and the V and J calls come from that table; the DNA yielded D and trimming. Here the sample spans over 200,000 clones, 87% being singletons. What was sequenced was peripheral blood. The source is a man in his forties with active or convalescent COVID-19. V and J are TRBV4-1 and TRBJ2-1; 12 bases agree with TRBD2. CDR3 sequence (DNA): TGCGCCAGCAGCTACGGACTAGCGGGGTCCTCCTACAATGAGCAGTTCTTC. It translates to CASSYGLAGSSYNEQFF.